Listed here is a single T cell receptor beta chain. Antigen unknown. The data were obtained in a study of blood T cells in healthy people across ages. Study findings and constraints: Age brought a roughly linear fall in TCR beta diversity measured per million T cells.

CDR1 MNHNS and CDR2 SASEGT come from the germline V gene. Trimming removed 5 bases at V and 7 bases at J, with 21 bases between. This CDR3 region has 15 residues. A sample-barcoded 5' primer and a J-beta primer mix were used in a second PCR of roughly 6 to 11 cycles. One entry per CDR3 protein results from TCRdb running MiXCR on the 5' RACE reads. The table records about 1 million distinct CDR3 sequences, less than 50% of them present only once. V usage is TRBV6-1 and J usage is TRBJ2-7; D is perhaps TRBD2 (6 bases). The sample comprised blood. This clonotype was obtained from a woman between 55 and 75 years old in good health. CDR3 residues: CASSYTGGTYNEQYF. The CDR3 DNA sequence: TGTGCCAGCAGTTATACCGGGGGTACATACAATGAGCAGTACTTC.